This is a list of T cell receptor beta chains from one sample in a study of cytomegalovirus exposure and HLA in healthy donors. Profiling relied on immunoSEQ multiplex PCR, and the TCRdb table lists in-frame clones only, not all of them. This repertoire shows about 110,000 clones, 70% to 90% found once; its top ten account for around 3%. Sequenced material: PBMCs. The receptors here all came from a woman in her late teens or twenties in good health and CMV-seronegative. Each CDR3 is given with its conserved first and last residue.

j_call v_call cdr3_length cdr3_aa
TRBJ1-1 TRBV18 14 CASSVQTQNTEAFF
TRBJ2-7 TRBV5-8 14 CASSSGLEGDEQYF
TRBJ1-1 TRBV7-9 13 CASSLGGTAAAFF
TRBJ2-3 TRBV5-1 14 CASSPSPSLDTQYF
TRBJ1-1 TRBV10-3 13 CAISVGENTEAFF
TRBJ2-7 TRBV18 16 CASSLSRASGVYEQYF
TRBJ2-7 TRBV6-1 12 CASSDWETLGYF
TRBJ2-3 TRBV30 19 CAWSMYLGLASGSTDTQYF
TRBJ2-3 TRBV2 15 CASSGQDASTDTQYF
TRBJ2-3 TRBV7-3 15 CASSSTGGLTDTQYF
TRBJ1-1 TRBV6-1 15 CASSEAIERDTEAFF
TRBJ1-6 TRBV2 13 CASRGLSNSPLHF